Following are 19 T cell receptor beta chains from one sample sequenced in a study of Ad26.COV2.S vaccination and SARS-CoV-2 variants. Noted treatment: 15 to 20 received Ad26.COV2.S at low or high dose, single or two shots; about 5 received placebo; per-sample allocation not given. The samples date from day 63 after the first vaccine or placebo injection. The table came from immunoSEQ multiplex PCR; TCRdb's copy has only in-frame clones and leaves some out. The sample gives roughly 420,000 clones, approximately 87% of which show up once; about 3.6% is in the top ten. This specimen was peripheral blood, taken in a trial of Ad26.COV2.S vaccine versus placebo. Receptors originate from a person aged 18 to 65 who received the Ad26.COV2.S COVID-19 vaccine or a placebo.

The chain uses TRBV7-9 and TRBJ2-1; the match to TRBD2 covers 11 bases. The V and J ends lost 0 bases and 2 bases, in that order; junction bases with no gene match: 3. The germline V gene has CDR1 SEHNR and CDR2 FQNEAQ (reference sequence). This CDR3 is 17 amino acids long. The CDR3 DNA follows: TGTGCCAGCAGCTTAGCCACTAGCGGGGGCGCCTACAATGAGCAGTTCTTC. It encodes CASSLATSGGAYNEQFF.

This sequence joins TRBV19 and TRBJ2-1; no firm D call. V was shortened by 3 bases and J by 0 bases, with 9 bases between the two germline ends. Germline CDR1 reads LNHDA; CDR2 reads SQIVND (reference sequence). There are 15 residues in the CDR3. The CDR3 coding sequence is TGTGCCAGTAGTATTCCCATTAGCTCCTACAATGAGCAGTTCTTC. Residues: CASSIPISSYNEQFF.

The chain uses TRBV12-3 or TRBV12-4 and TRBJ2-7, with D tentatively TRBD2 (6 bases). The CDR3 loop spans 9 amino acids. The CDR3 coding sequence is TGTGGGGGGGTCTACGAGCAGTACTTC. Residues: CGGVYEQYF.

This chain joins TRBV28 and TRBJ1-2; D remains unclear. CDR3 size: 14 residues. The germline CDR1 and CDR2 sequences are MDHEN and SYDVKM. The germline V and J ends were trimmed by 6 bases and 2 bases, with 13 bases remaining between them. CDR3 DNA: TGTGCCAGCAGAACGCAGTCCGACAACTATGGCTACACCTTC. Protein product: CASRTQSDNYGYTF.

CDR3 residues: CIFVRDNYTF. For the CDR3, the DNA is TGCATTTTTGTCCGGGATAACTACACCTTC. V gene TRBV20-1 combines with J gene TRBJ1-2, with D unclear. This CDR3 comprises 10 residues. CDR1 is DFQATT and CDR2 is SNEGSKA in the germline V gene (reference sequence).

J is TRBJ2-1 and V is TRBV7-8, with 9 bases aligning to TRBD2. Germline V lookup: CDR1 SGHVS, CDR2 FQNEAQ. With 1 base clipped from V and 3 bases from J, the junction kept 4 bases outside the gene matches. The CDR3 runs to 16 residues. Here the CDR3 DNA reads TGTGCCAGCAGCTTAGTCAAAGCGGGGGGCTACAATGAGCAGTTCTTC. This encodes CASSLVKAGGYNEQFF.

V is TRBV6-4 and J is TRBJ1-2; 7 nucleotides match TRBD1. V gave up 0 bases and J gave up 10 bases; unmatched junction bases: 5. The germline V gene has CDR1 MRHNA and CDR2 SNTAGT. There are 13 residues in the CDR3. The CDR3 region is CASSDSAGGTYTF. CDR3 DNA: TGTGCCAGCAGTGACTCGGCAGGGGGTACCTACACCTTC.

This clone was counted once. The chain couples TRBV30 to TRBJ1-1; the D gene is possibly TRBD1 (5 bases). The germline V gene has CDR1 GTSNPN and CDR2 SVGIG (reference sequence). V lost 5 bases to trimming and J lost 2 bases, with 18 bases between them. The CDR3 loop spans 15 amino acids. CDR3 residues: CAWGRGTLLNTEAFF. CDR3 coding DNA: TGTGCCTGGGGACGGGGGACGCTCCTTAACACTGAAGCTTTCTTT.

The chain links TRBV18 to TRBJ1-5; 7 bases agree with TRBD1. The germline CDR1 and CDR2 sequences are KGHSH and LQKENI. The CDR3 is 13 residues long. After removal of 4 bases from V and 7 bases from J, the junction contained 4 bases not matched to a gene. CDR3 DNA: TGTGCCAGCTCACAGGGGGCGGGGCAGCCCCAGCATTTT. Translation: CASSQGAGQPQHF. The whole variable domain, remainder taken from reference TRBV18 and TRBJ1-5, is NAGVMQNPRHLVRRRGQEARLRCSPMKGHSHVYWYRQLPEEGLKFMVYLQKENIIDESGMPKERFSAEFPKEGPSILRIQQVVRGDSAAYFCASSQGAGQPQHFGDGTRLSIL.

Regarding this clone: One junction end does not reproduce the germline sequence, and a read error may be involved. The rearrangement uses TRBV2 and TRBJ2-5; no definite D call. The CDR3 is 13 amino acids. The V gene's germline CDR1 is SNHLY and CDR2 FYNNEI. The CDR3 DNA sequence: TGTGCCAGGAGTGGAGCTGTTCAAGAGACCCAGTACTTC. Amino acid sequence: CARSGAVQETQYF.

J is TRBJ2-7 and V is TRBV19; no firm D call. Germline V gives CDR1 LNHDA, CDR2 SQIVND (reference sequence). With 5 bases removed from V and 2 bases from J, the gap between germline ends came to 13 bases. The CDR3 spans 14 residues. This CDR3 is CASSLTIPTYEQYF. CDR3 DNA: TGTGCCAGTAGTCTTACGATCCCAACCTACGAGCAGTACTTC.

The chain is built from TRBV7-2 and TRBJ2-2, with 7 bases identical to TRBD2. CDR3 length: 14 amino acids. CDR1 SGHTA and CDR2 FQGNSA come from the germline V gene. Germline trimming cut 5 bases from V and 8 bases from J; bases unmatched to any gene: 8. CDR3 bases: TGTGCCAGCAGCCGGGACTACTCCGAGGGGGAGCTGTTTTTT. Translating it yields CASSRDYSEGELFF.

The genes are TRBV19 and TRBJ1-2, with a weak D call TRBD1 (5 bases). CDR1 and CDR2 (germline): LNHDA, SQIVND (reference sequence). This CDR3 has 13 residues. With 4 bases removed from V and 1 base from J, the gap between germline ends came to 7 bases. This chain's CDR3 is CASSRGLNYGYTF. The CDR3 DNA is TGTGCCAGTAGTAGGGGACTTAACTATGGCTACACCTTC.

The chain has TRBV14 and TRBJ2-7; D not certain. The CDR3 is made up of 13 amino acids. Germline lookup yields CDR1 SGHDN and CDR2 FVKESK. V shed 0 bases and J shed 6 bases, with 9 bases lying between them. CDR3 DNA sequence: TGTGCCAGCAGCCAAGATGTTCCCCTCGAGCAGTACTTC. Its protein is CASSQDVPLEQYF.

The CDR3 protein is CASNLKWGYDTEAFF. CDR3 coding DNA: TGTGCCAGCAACCTCAAATGGGGTTATGACACTGAAGCTTTCTTT. J is TRBJ1-1 and V is TRBV6-5; D remains ambiguous. The germline V gene has CDR1 MNHEY and CDR2 SVGAGI. There are 15 residues in the CDR3. V shed 7 bases and J shed 3 bases, with 18 bases lying between them.

The chain uses TRBV25-1 and TRBJ2-1; 9 bases map to TRBD2. Unmatched junction bases numbered 18, after V lost 7 bases and J lost 8 bases. The CDR3 spans 17 residues. The germline V gene encodes CDR1 MGHDK and CDR2 SYGVNS. CDR3 region: CASTTSVRGGPIDEQFF. The CDR3 DNA sequence: TGTGCCAGCACGACCTCCGTGCGGGGGGGGCCTATCGATGAGCAGTTCTTC.

The chain joins TRBV10-1 to TRBJ2-2; the D is unclear. V lost 2 bases and J lost 6, with 7 bases in between. CDR1 is WNHNN, CDR2 SYGVQD, per germline (reference sequence). The CDR3 covers 13 residues. CDR3 sequence reads: CASSEIRSGELFF. As DNA, the CDR3 is TGCGCCAGCAGTGAGATCCGGTCCGGGGAGCTGTTTTTT.

CDR3 sequence: CASSSDRGTSPLHF. The DNA for the CDR3 is TGTGCCAGCAGCTCGGACAGGGGGACTTCACCCCTCCACTTT. This chain uses TRBV27 with TRBJ1-6, with 10 bases lining up with TRBD1. There are 14 residues in the CDR3. V shed 6 bases, J shed 9 bases, and the junction held 5 bases outside the gene matches. From germline, CDR1 is MNHEY and CDR2 SMNVEV (reference sequence).

This clone showed up just a few times. The rearrangement joins TRBV25-1 to TRBJ1-4; 7 nucleotides line up with TRBD1. From germline, CDR1 is MGHDK and CDR2 SYGVNS. Losses at the gene ends were 4 bases for V and 13 bases for J; bases not matched to a gene: 15. CDR3 length equals 15 residues. The CDR3 DNA sequence: TGTGCCAGCAGTGTCCGGGACAGATCATTCGGAGGACTGTTTTTT. Protein sequence: CASSVRDRSFGGLFF.